This entry is about one T cell receptor beta chain. The sample is drawn from a study of control samples from healthy donors and cancer patients. Only in-frame clones appear in the TCRdb table, and some are missing; sequencing was by immunoSEQ multiplex PCR. Of some 79,000 clones listed, 87% were seen once; the top ten hold around 3.8%. The V end was cut by 7 bases, the J end by 0 bases, with 13 bases between. CDR3 length: 14 amino acids. The germline V gene has CDR1 SQVTM and CDR2 ANQGSEA. Sample: blood. The chain recombines TRBV29-1 with TRBJ2-1, with D perhaps matching TRBD1 or TRBD2 (7 bases each). The receptor's source is a woman in her fifties or sixties in good health. The CDR3 protein is CSARGGDSYNEQFF. CDR3 DNA: TGCAGCGCCAGGGGGGGAGACTCCTACAATGAGCAGTTCTTC.